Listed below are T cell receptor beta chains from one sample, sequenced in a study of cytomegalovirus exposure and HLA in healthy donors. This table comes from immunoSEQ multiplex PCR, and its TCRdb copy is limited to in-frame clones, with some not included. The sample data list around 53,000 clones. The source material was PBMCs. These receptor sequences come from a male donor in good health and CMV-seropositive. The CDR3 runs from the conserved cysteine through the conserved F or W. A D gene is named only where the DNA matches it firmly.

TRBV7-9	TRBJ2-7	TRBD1	CASSPHHGQGLGAYEQYF
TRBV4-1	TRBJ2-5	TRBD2	CASSQFSGGGETQYF
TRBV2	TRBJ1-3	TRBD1	CASWRQGSPGNTIYF
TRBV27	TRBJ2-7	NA	CASSSSGGFTISSYEQYF
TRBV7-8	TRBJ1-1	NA	CASSLTREWAEAFF
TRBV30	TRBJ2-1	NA	CAWSVTYNEQFF
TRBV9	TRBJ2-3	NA	CASSVATSGASTDTQYF
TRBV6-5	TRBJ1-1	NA	CASSFDSLMNTEAFF
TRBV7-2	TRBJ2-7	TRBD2	CASSRDYYEQYF
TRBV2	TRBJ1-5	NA	CASSYLEGGNQPQHF
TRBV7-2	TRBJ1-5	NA	CASSLVRGSNQPQHF
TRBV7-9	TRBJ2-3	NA	CASSPGPAGDTQYF
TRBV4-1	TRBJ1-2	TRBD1	CASSPGQGGYTF
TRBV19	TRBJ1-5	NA	CASSIGGGQPQHF
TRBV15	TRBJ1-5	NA	CATSREAGFGQPQHF
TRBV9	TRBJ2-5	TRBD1	CASSPRGQGPRETQYF
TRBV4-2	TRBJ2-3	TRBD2	CASSQDLAGGLRTDTQYF
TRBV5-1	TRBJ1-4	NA	CASSLVGGNEKLFF
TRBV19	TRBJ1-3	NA	CAVARDSGNTIYF
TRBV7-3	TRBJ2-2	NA	CASSLAFSTGELFF
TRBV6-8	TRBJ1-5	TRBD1	CASRPDRGRVIGNQPQHF
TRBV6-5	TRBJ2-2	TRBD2	CATGTGGAGELFF
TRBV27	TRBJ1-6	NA	CASSLQGWGSPLHF
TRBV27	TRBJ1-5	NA	CASSLWPNQPQHF
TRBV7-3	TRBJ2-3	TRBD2	CASSHPAGGETDTQYF
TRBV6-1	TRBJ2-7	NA	CASSDYGLFDEQYF
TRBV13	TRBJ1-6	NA	CASSLSGSSYNSPLHF
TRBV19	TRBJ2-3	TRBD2	CASSTPQLAGGDITDTQYF
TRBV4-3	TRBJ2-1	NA	CASSQDWGDPGWFF
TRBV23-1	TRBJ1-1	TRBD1	CASSRTGGEGTEAFF
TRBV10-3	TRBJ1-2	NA	CAISELGQVNHGYTF
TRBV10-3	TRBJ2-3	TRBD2	CAISEGLAGGSDTQYF
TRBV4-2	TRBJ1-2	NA	CASSQDPGPNYGYTF
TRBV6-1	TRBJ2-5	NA	CASIASLVEETQYF
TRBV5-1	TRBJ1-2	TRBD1	CASSLDSGQGRYGYTF
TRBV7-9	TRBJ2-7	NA	CASSLGMDSSYEQYF
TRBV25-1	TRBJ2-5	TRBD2	CASSLLSGGVKETQYF
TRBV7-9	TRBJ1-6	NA	CASSLEGSPLHF
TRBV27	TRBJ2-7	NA	CALRRVYEQYF
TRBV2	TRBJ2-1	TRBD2	CASSAGTSSYNEQFF